The rows below give T cell receptor beta chains drawn from one sample of a study of T cells in Graves' hyperthyroidism and ophthalmopathy. TCRdb reanalysed the multiplex PCR reads using MiXCR and keeps one entry per CDR3 protein. The table includes approximately 700,000 distinct CDR3 sequences, 45% detected once. Sequencing was done on a sample of peripheral blood or thyroid tissue (not recorded which). Receptors originate from an adult man with Graves' disease, either hyperthyroidism or ophthalmopathy (not recorded which). Each CDR3 is given with its conserved first and last residue. D genes are given only for firm matches. Some rows mark clone size as missing; the rest say once, few, many or name a class of expanded clone.

V gene	D gene	clone size	J gene	CDR3 DNA	CDR3 protein
TRBV7-2	TRBD1	.	TRBJ1-5	TGTGCCAGCAGCTTAGGAGCAGGACAGGGGGGTTGGCCCCAGCATTTT	CASSLGAGQGGWPQHF
TRBV12-3/TRBV12-4	TRBD1	.	TRBJ1-6	TGTGCCAGCAGTCCCGGAACCGGGACAGGGAATTCACCCCTCCACTTT	CASSPGTGTGNSPLHF
TRBV20-1	TRBD2	few	TRBJ2-5	TGCAGTGCTAGAGATGGGACTAGCGGGCAAGAGACCCAGTACTTC	CSARDGTSGQETQYF
TRBV19	TRBD1	.	TRBJ2-5	TGTGCCAGTGGCAACAGGGGAAAGACCCAGTACTTC	CASGNRGKTQYF
TRBV7-6	.	.	TRBJ1-1	TGTGCCAGCAGCTTCGGGACATCTGCTGAAGCTTTCTTT	CASSFGTSAEAFF
TRBV12-3/TRBV12-4	TRBD1	.	TRBJ1-1	TGTGCCAGCAGTCGTCCTGGGACAGGGCAGTCTGAAGCTTTCTTT	CASSRPGTGQSEAFF
TRBV2	TRBD1	once	TRBJ1-6	TGTGCCAGCAGTCGAACGGGGACAGATTATTCACCCCTCCACTTT	CASSRTGTDYSPLHF
TRBV19	TRBD1	many	TRBJ1-4	TGTGCCAGTAGTATCGACAGGGTAACTAATGAAAAACTGTTTTTT	CASSIDRVTNEKLFF
TRBV7-9	.	.	TRBJ2-2	TGTGCCAGCAGTTTACCGGACAGGAACACCGGGGAGCTGTTTTTT	CASSLPDRNTGELFF
TRBV20-1	TRBD1	.	TRBJ1-5	TGCAGTGCCTCTCTACAGGGGAATAGCAATCAGCCCCAGCATTTT	CSASLQGNSNQPQHF
TRBV28	TRBD1	.	TRBJ2-5	TGTGCCAGCAGTTTGGGGACAGGGGAGGATTTGGAGACCCAGTACTTC	CASSLGTGEDLETQYF
TRBV7-4	TRBD1	.	TRBJ1-4	TGCGCCAGCAGCCAACGAACGACGACAGGGGCGGACGAAAAACTGTTTTTT	CASSQRTTTGADEKLFF
TRBV20-1	.	.	TRBJ1-1	TGCAGTGCTACTTGGACAGAGAACACTGAAGCTTTCTTT	CSATWTENTEAFF
TRBV6-4	TRBD1	.	TRBJ1-2	TGTGCCAGCAGTGGACCGACCGGGACAGGGACGGGGATAGACTATGGCTACACCTTC	CASSGPTGTGTGIDYGYTF
TRBV5-5	TRBD1	few	TRBJ1-6	TGTGCCAGCAGTTTAACAGGGGAATCACCCCTCCACTTT	CASSLTGESPLHF
TRBV20-1	.	few	TRBJ1-4	TGCAGTGCTAGAGCAGAGAATAATGAAAAACTGTTTTTT	CSARAENNEKLFF
TRBV10-3	.	.	TRBJ2-5	TGTGCCATCAGTGGACCTGGGGCAACCCAGTACTTC	CAISGPGATQYF
TRBV20-1	.	.	TRBJ2-3	TGCAGTGCTAGCGGGAGTGTTTCTACGCAGTATTTT	CSASGSVSTQYF
TRBV5-6	.	.	TRBJ2-7	TGTGCCGGGAGCTTGGAATTCGGCAGGGCCGAGCAGTACTTC	CAGSLEFGRAEQYF
TRBV10-3	TRBD1	.	TRBJ2-5	TGTGCCATCAGTGCAGGACAGGGACAGCAAGAGACCCAGTACTTC	CAISAGQGQQETQYF
TRBV12-3/TRBV12-4	TRBD1	.	TRBJ2-7	TGTGCCAGCAGTGAATGGGAGACAGGGCTCTACGAGCAGTACTTC	CASSEWETGLYEQYF
TRBV7-8	.	many	TRBJ2-5	TGTGCCAGCAGCCCCTCGCGGACGCAAGAGACCCAGTACTTC	CASSPSRTQETQYF
TRBV7-2	TRBD1	many	TRBJ1-2	TGTGCCAGCAGCTTAGAAGGGACAGGGGATCGCTATGGCTACACCTTC	CASSLEGTGDRYGYTF
TRBV7-9	TRBD1	few	TRBJ2-7	TGTGCCAGCAGCTTCGGGACAGGGGGCTGGGAGCAGTACTTC	CASSFGTGGWEQYF
TRBV20-1	TRBD1	.	TRBJ1-4	TGCAGTGCCCCCCCCAGTCGAGGGGGCGGCGAAAAACTGTTTTTT	CSAPPSRGGGEKLFF
TRBV7-8	TRBD1	few	TRBJ2-7	TGTGCCAGCAGCTCCCAGACAGGGAGCTCCTACGAGCAGTACTTC	CASSSQTGSSYEQYF
TRBV7-3	.	.	TRBJ2-7	TGTGCCAGCAGCTTAACGGGGGGATTTGCCTACGAGCAGTACTTC	CASSLTGGFAYEQYF